Listed below are T cell receptor beta chains from one sample, sequenced in a study of blood T cell repertoires in COVID-19. Sequenced by immunoSEQ multiplex PCR; TCRdb stores in-frame clones only, minus some. Of over 150,000 clones listed, 75% to 90% are singletons. Sequencing used PBMCs or T cells enriched from blood (not recorded which). The receptors were gathered from a woman between 25 and 40 years old who had recovered from COVID-19. Both conserved end residues are part of each CDR3. D genes are given only for firm matches. Size is omitted from some rows. Given values are once, few, many or a class for expanded clones.

J gene | clone size | V gene | D gene | CDR3 length | CDR3 DNA | CDR3 protein
TRBJ2-5 | - | TRBV10-2 | TRBD2 | 16 | TGCGCCAGCAGTGGGACTAGCGGGGGGGACGAAGAGACCCAGTACTTC | CASSGTSGGDEETQYF
TRBJ2-1 | - | TRBV29-1 | - | 12 | TGCAGCGCCTTGACAGAGGACAATGAGCAGTTCTTC | CSALTEDNEQFF
TRBJ1-3 | once | TRBV3-1/TRBV3-2 | - | 16 | TGTGCCAGCAGCCAATACAGGGAGCTCTCTGGAAACACCATATATTTT | CASSQYRELSGNTIYF
TRBJ2-7 | - | TRBV7-9 | TRBD2 | 15 | TGTGCCAGCAGCTTGAGGACTAGAAGCTCCTACGAGCAGTACTTC | CASSLRTRSSYEQYF
TRBJ2-3 | - | TRBV4-2 | - | 16 | TGTGCCAGCAGCCCTCGGGGTAGCGTGATCACAGATACGCAGTATTTT | CASSPRGSVITDTQYF
TRBJ2-5 | few | TRBV5-1 | TRBD2 | 18 | TGCGCCAGCAGCTTGTACTATGGCTTACTAGCGGGGGGGGAGACCCAGTACTTC | CASSLYYGLLAGGETQYF
TRBJ2-2 | once | TRBV7-2 | - | 15 | TGTGCCAGCAGCTGGGGAGGAGCGGGCACCGGGGAGCTGTTTTTT | CASSWGGAGTGELFF
TRBJ2-5 | - | TRBV2 | - | 15 | TGTGCCAGCAGTGAAGCTTACGGGGGAGGAGAGACCCAGTACTTC | CASSEAYGGGETQYF
TRBJ1-4 | - | TRBV24-1 | TRBD1 | 15 | TGTGCCACCGGAGAAAACCAGGGGGCTTGGGAAAAACTGTTTTTT | CATGENQGAWEKLFF
TRBJ2-4 | - | TRBV6-2/TRBV6-3 | TRBD2 | 21 | TGTGCCAGCAGTTACTCTGGACTAGCGGGAGAGAGGGGGGCTGGCAAAAACATTCAGTACTTC | CASSYSGLAGERGAGKNIQYF
TRBJ1-1 | - | TRBV30 | - | 14 | TGTGCCTGGGGGGGGGCCCCCGGGAACACTGAAGCTTTCTTT | CAWGGAPGNTEAFF
TRBJ2-4 | once | TRBV28 | TRBD2 | 14 | TGTGCCAGCATCCCCGGGACTACCAAAAACATTCAGTACTTC | CASIPGTTKNIQYF
TRBJ1-1 | once | TRBV20-1 | - | 12 | TGCAGTGCTAGTTGGCGGGCGTGGGAAGCTTTCTTT | CSASWRAWEAFF
TRBJ1-2 | - | TRBV6-1 | - | 16 | TGTGCCAGCAGTGAATCCAGGCAGTCCTTCGGCTATGGCTACACCTTC | CASSESRQSFGYGYTF
TRBJ2-2 | many | TRBV10-1 | - | 15 | TGCGCCAGCAGAAATACAGAAACGAACACCGGGGAGCTGTTTTTT | CASRNTETNTGELFF
TRBJ1-5 | - | TRBV30 | - | 13 | TGTGCCTGGAACAGGGATAGCAATCAGCCCCAGCATTTT | CAWNRDSNQPQHF
TRBJ2-7 | - | TRBV29-1 | - | 13 | TGCAGCGTTGATCTGGCGGGGGCTGGGGAGCAGTACTTC | CSVDLAGAGEQYF
TRBJ1-2 | - | TRBV6-2/TRBV6-3 | TRBD1 | 13 | TGTGCCAGCAGTGTGGGACAGATCTATGGCTACACCTTC | CASSVGQIYGYTF
TRBJ1-4 | - | TRBV30 | - | 14 | TGTGCCTGGAGTGTTGGCGGGACGCGGGAAAAACTGTTTTTT | CAWSVGGTREKLFF
TRBJ1-2 | - | TRBV28 | - | 14 | TGTGCCAGCAGTTTAGGGCAGGGGAACTATGGCTACACCTTC | CASSLGQGNYGYTF
TRBJ1-2 | once | TRBV5-4 | - | 13 | TGTGCCAGCAGCTTGGATTACCGGGATGGCTACACCTTC | CASSLDYRDGYTF
TRBJ1-1 | - | TRBV3-1/TRBV3-2 | - | 14 | TGTGCCAGCAGCCAAGTTGTCAGAGGCCCTGAAGCTTTCTTT | CASSQVVRGPEAFF